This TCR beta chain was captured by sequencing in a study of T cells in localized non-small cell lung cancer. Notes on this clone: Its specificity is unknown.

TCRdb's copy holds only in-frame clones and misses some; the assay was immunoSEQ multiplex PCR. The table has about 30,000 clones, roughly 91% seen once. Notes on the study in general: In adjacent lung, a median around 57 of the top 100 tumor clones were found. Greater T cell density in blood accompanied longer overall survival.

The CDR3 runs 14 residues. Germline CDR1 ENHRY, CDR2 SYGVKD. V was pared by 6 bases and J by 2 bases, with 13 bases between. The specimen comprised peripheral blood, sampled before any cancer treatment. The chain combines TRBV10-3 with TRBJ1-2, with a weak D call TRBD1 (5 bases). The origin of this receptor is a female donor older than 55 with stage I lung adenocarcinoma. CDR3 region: CAIRSTDRNYGYTF. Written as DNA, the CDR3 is TGTGCCATCAGATCAACAGACAGAAACTATGGCTACACCTTC.